This is a list of T cell receptor beta chains from one sample in a study of post-analysis software for immune sequencing data. TCRdb re-derived calls from the PCR reads in MiXCR, one entry per CDR3 protein. The sample consists of approximately 730,000 distinct CDR3 sequences, about half of them appearing once. Sequenced sample: blood. These receptors were taken from a girl aged 5 to 17 with multiple sclerosis. Both conserved end residues are part of each CDR3. Fields, in order: D gene, clone size, V gene, J gene, CDR3 DNA, CDR3 protein. The D gene is left open where the match is weak. Clone size is not always given. Where it is, it says once, few, many or a class for expanded clones.

-	-	TRBV6-5	TRBJ2-5	TGTGCCAGCAGTTTCCTATCGGGGGAGCAGTACTTC	CASSFLSGEQYF
-	-	TRBV7-9	TRBJ2-7	TGTGCCAGCAGCTTAGCGCAGGGGAGACCCTACGAGCAGTACTTC	CASSLAQGRPYEQYF
TRBD2	few	TRBV3-1	TRBJ2-1	TGTGCCAGCAGCCGACTAGCGGACAATGAGCAGTTCTTC	CASSRLADNEQFF
-	few	TRBV4-3	TRBJ1-2	TGCGCCAGCAGCCAAGATCTGTTCGGGGGGCTTAAAGGCTACACCTTC	CASSQDLFGGLKGYTF
TRBD1	-	TRBV6-6	TRBJ2-7	TGTGCCAGCTGGGGACAGGCGAGCTCCTACGAGCAGTACTTC	CASWGQASSYEQYF
-	-	TRBV25-1	TRBJ1-2	TGTGCCAGCAGTGAAGGGGGAGCTAACTATGGCTACACCTTC	CASSEGGANYGYTF
-	-	TRBV27	TRBJ2-5	TGTGCCAGCAGGGAAAGGGGGGAGACCCAGTACTTC	CASRERGETQYF
TRBD2	once	TRBV29-1	TRBJ2-3	TGCAGCGTTGAGGGACTAGCTTCCGCCCTGAATACGCAGTATTTT	CSVEGLASALNTQYF
-	-	TRBV12-3/TRBV12-4	TRBJ2-3	TGTGCCAGCAGTCGGGGTGGTATGTTTGGTACGCAGTATTTT	CASSRGGMFGTQYF
-	-	TRBV20-1	TRBJ2-3	TGCAGTGTGGCACGGGAAGAACTAACAGATACGCAGTATTTT	CSVAREELTDTQYF
-	-	TRBV7-2	TRBJ1-6	TGTGCCAGCAGCTTAATTATGGCAGGGGCGGGTAATTCACCCCTCCACTTT	CASSLIMAGAGNSPLHF
TRBD2	-	TRBV28	TRBJ2-5	TGTGCCAGCAGTTCCCGGAGACTAGCGGGGGCCCAAGAGACCCAGTACTTC	CASSSRRLAGAQETQYF
-	-	TRBV10-1	TRBJ2-5	TGCGCCAGCAGTGTCCGGAGAGAGGAGACCCAGTACTTC	CASSVRREETQYF
-	-	TRBV4-3	TRBJ2-7	TGCGCCAGCAGCCAAGCGGGGGGCAAGAACGAGCAGTACTTC	CASSQAGGKNEQYF
-	-	TRBV7-2	TRBJ1-2	TGTGCCAGCAGCTACCAACAGGTGGAATATGGCTACACCTTC	CASSYQQVEYGYTF
TRBD1	few	TRBV15	TRBJ1-2	TGTGCCACCAGCAGATCACCGGGACAGGGAGTCTATGGCTACACCTTC	CATSRSPGQGVYGYTF
-	-	TRBV12-3/TRBV12-4	TRBJ2-7	TGTGTCAGCAGTTTGGGGTCCTACGAGCAGTACTTC	CVSSLGSYEQYF
-	-	TRBV20-1	TRBJ2-1	TGCAGTGCTAGCCCGACGGTTACCTACAATGAGCAGTTCTTC	CSASPTVTYNEQFF
-	-	TRBV5-1	TRBJ2-4	TGCGCCAGCAGCCCGTTGGGGGACATTCAGTACTTC	CASSPLGDIQYF
TRBD1	-	TRBV30	TRBJ2-5	TGTGCCGGTGGAAGGGGGACAGGCCAAGAGACCCAGTACTTC	CAGGRGTGQETQYF
TRBD2	many	TRBV5-1	TRBJ2-7	TGTGCCAGCAGTCCGGGACTAGCCTACGAGCAGTACTTC	CASSPGLAYEQYF
TRBD2	few	TRBV29-1	TRBJ2-7	TGCAGCGTTGACTCTAGCGGAGACTACGAGCAGTACTTC	CSVDSSGDYEQYF
-	many	TRBV5-1	TRBJ2-7	TGCGCCAGCAGCCCGACTCGCGGGGACACCTACGAGCAGTACTTC	CASSPTRGDTYEQYF
-	-	TRBV21-1	TRBJ2-2	TGTGCCAGCAGCAAAGTAACAATGAACCACACCGGGGAGCGGTTTTTT	CASSKVTMNHTGERFF
-	few	TRBV7-3	TRBJ2-3	TGTGCCAGCAGCTTATCTCGGGAGAATACGCAGTATTTT	CASSLSRENTQYF
TRBD1	few	TRBV6-2/TRBV6-3	TRBJ1-5	TGTGCCAGCAGTGACATGACCGGGACAGTCAATCAGCCCCAGCATTTT	CASSDMTGTVNQPQHF
-	-	TRBV20-1	TRBJ2-7	TGCAGTGCTACTAGGACCTACGAGCAGTACTTC	CSATRTYEQYF
-	-	TRBV20-1	TRBJ2-1	TGCAGTGCTAGACACTTAGCGGCCTACAATGAGCAGTTCTTC	CSARHLAAYNEQFF
TRBD1	few	TRBV7-2	TRBJ2-5	TGTGCCAGCAGCACCCGACAGGGGGCTTGGGTGGCCCAGTACTTC	CASSTRQGAWVAQYF
-	-	TRBV4-3	TRBJ2-1	TGCGCCAGCAGCCAAGATTTATCCTCCAGCTCCTACAATGAGCAGTTCTTC	CASSQDLSSSSYNEQFF
TRBD1	-	TRBV10-3	TRBJ2-7	TGTGCCACGGGGGGACAGGGGGCCTCCTACGAGCAGTACTTC	CATGGQGASYEQYF
TRBD2	-	TRBV5-1	TRBJ2-1	TGCGCCAGCAGCCAGGGACTAGCGGGAGTTCGGGGGAAGCAGTTCTTC	CASSQGLAGVRGKQFF
-	many	TRBV18	TRBJ2-7	TGTGCCAGCTCAGACCGGGATGAGCAGTACTTC	CASSDRDEQYF
-	few	TRBV30	TRBJ2-5	TGTGCCTGGAGTAGGAGAGAAAGGGAGACCCAGTACTTC	CAWSRRERETQYF
TRBD2	-	TRBV20-1	TRBJ2-7	TGCAGTGCTAGTTATCCGGGACTAGCGGGAGTTGGGCGCGAGCAGTACTTC	CSASYPGLAGVGREQYF
-	-	TRBV7-2	TRBJ1-1	TGTGCCAGCAGCTTAGGTTGGGGGCCCGGCACTGAAGCTTTCTTT	CASSLGWGPGTEAFF
-	-	TRBV7-9	TRBJ1-1	TGTGCCAGCAGCTCGCTACTTAACACTGAAGCTTTCTTT	CASSSLLNTEAFF
TRBD2	-	TRBV6-5	TRBJ2-7	TGTGCCAGCAGCCGAGACGAAGCGGGAGCCTACGAGCAGTACTTC	CASSRDEAGAYEQYF
TRBD1	-	TRBV29-1	TRBJ2-1	TGCAGCGTTACAGGGGGCAATGAGCAGTTCTTC	CSVTGGNEQFF
TRBD2	-	TRBV12-3/TRBV12-4	TRBJ2-7	TGTGCCAGCAGTTCCGGACTAGGCGAGCAGTACTTC	CASSSGLGEQYF
-	few	TRBV18	TRBJ1-5	TGTGCCAGCTCACCCGGGACGGATAGCAATCAGCCCCAGCATTTT	CASSPGTDSNQPQHF
-	few	TRBV7-2	TRBJ2-7	TGTGCCAGCAGCTTAGTCGGAAACCCGAACTACGAGCAGTACTTC	CASSLVGNPNYEQYF
-	-	TRBV14	TRBJ2-2	TGTGCCAGCAGCCCGGCTACGAACACCGGGGAGCTGTTTTTT	CASSPATNTGELFF
-	-	TRBV6-6	TRBJ2-7	TGTGCCAGCAGTCCCTCTAGATGGTCCTACGAGCAGTACTTC	CASSPSRWSYEQYF
TRBD2	few	TRBV20-1	TRBJ2-1	TGCAGTGCTAGATCTAGGACTAGCGGGAGTATCCACAATGAGCAGTTCTTC	CSARSRTSGSIHNEQFF
-	-	TRBV25-1	TRBJ1-6	TGTGCCAGCAGTGAATCCTTTTCAGGGCCGGGGAATTCACCCCTCCACTTT	CASSESFSGPGNSPLHF
-	-	TRBV20-1	TRBJ2-1	TGCAGCGCACCCTCGGGCTCCTACAATGAGCAGTTCTTC	CSAPSGSYNEQFF
-	few	TRBV4-1	TRBJ2-7	TGCGCCAGCAGCCAAGATCGCACCGACTACGAGCAGTACTTC	CASSQDRTDYEQYF
-	-	TRBV13	TRBJ2-7	TGTGCCAGCAGCGGCACGCGCGTGGGATTCTACGAGCAGTACTTC	CASSGTRVGFYEQYF
-	-	TRBV12-3/TRBV12-4	TRBJ1-5	TGTGCCAGTCAGACCGGCAATCAGCCCCAGCATTTT	CASQTGNQPQHF
TRBD1	-	TRBV12-3/TRBV12-4	TRBJ1-5	TGTGCCAGCAGTTCCGGGACAGGTGTGTTTGATCAGCCCCAGCATTTT	CASSSGTGVFDQPQHF
-	few	TRBV5-1	TRBJ2-7	TGCGCCAGCAGCTTGAGGCTTACCGCAGCCCAAAGCTCCTACGAGCAGTACTTC	CASSLRLTAAQSSYEQYF
-	few	TRBV7-6	TRBJ2-5	TGTGCCAGCAGCACAGGGGACTTCGCAACGAAAGAGACCCAGTACTTC	CASSTGDFATKETQYF
TRBD1	few	TRBV7-3	TRBJ2-1	TGTGCCAGCAGCCGGACAGGGAAGGCCCAGTTCTTC	CASSRTGKAQFF
TRBD1	once	TRBV9	TRBJ1-4	TGTGCCAGCAGCATAGGGACAGCAACTAATGAAAAACTGTTTTTT	CASSIGTATNEKLFF
-	few	TRBV12-3/TRBV12-4	TRBJ1-2	TGTGCCAGCAGCCCGAGGAGAGGATTCTATGGCTACACCTTC	CASSPRRGFYGYTF